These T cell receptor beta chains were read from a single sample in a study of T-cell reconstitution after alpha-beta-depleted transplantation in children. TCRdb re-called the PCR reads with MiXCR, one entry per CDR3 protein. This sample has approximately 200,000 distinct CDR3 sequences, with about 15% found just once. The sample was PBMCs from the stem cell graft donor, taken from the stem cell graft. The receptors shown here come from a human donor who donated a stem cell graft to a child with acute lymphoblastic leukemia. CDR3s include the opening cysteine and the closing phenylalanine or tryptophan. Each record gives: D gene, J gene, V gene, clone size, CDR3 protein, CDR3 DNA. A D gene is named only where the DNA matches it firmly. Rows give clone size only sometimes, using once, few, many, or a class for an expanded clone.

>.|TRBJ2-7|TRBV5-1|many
CASSSPYRPYEQYF
TGCGCCAGCAGCTCGCCGTACAGACCCTACGAGCAGTACTTC
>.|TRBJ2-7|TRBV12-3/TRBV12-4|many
CASTSSIYEQYF
TGTGCCAGCACTTCAAGTATCTACGAGCAGTACTTC
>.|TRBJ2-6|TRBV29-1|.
CSVEDASHPGPNVLTF
TGCAGCGTTGAAGACGCCAGCCACCCCGGGCCCAACGTCCTGACTTTC
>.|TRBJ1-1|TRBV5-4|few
CASSFSTAEAFF
TGTGCCAGCAGCTTTTCTACAGCAGAAGCTTTCTTT
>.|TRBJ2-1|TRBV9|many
CASSQAIKGEQFF
TGTGCCAGCAGTCAGGCTATTAAGGGAGAGCAGTTCTTC
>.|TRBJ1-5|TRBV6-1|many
CASSAQGYSNQPQHF
TGTGCCAGCAGCGCCCAGGGGTATAGCAATCAGCCCCAGCATTTT
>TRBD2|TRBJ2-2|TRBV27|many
CASSFRLAGGNGELFF
TGTGCCAGCAGTTTTAGACTAGCGGGAGGGAACGGGGAGCTGTTTTTT
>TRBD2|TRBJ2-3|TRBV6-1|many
CASSDTSGRTDTQYF
TGTGCCAGCAGTGACACTAGCGGGAGAACAGATACGCAGTATTTT
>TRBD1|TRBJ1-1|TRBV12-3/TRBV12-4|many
CASSLLVQGVTEAFF
TGTGCCAGCAGTTTATTAGTGCAGGGGGTCACTGAAGCTTTCTTT
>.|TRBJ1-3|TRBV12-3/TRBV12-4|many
CASSARRTPGNTIYF
TGTGCCAGCAGTGCACGAAGGACGCCTGGAAACACCATATATTTT
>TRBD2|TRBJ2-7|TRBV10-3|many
CAISDLAGIRSGGRDEQYF
TGTGCCATCAGTGACTTGGCCGGCATACGGTCGGGAGGGCGGGACGAGCAGTACTTC
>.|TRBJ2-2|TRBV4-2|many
CASSQGYTGELFF
TGTGCCAGCAGCCAAGGGTACACCGGGGAGCTGTTTTTT
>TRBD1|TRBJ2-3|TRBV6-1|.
CATVAPGGDTQYF
TGTGCCACCGTCGCTCCAGGGGGAGATACGCAGTATTTT
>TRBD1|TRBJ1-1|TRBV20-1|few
CSHYQGGDTEAFF
TGCAGCCACTACCAGGGGGGGGACACTGAAGCTTTCTTT
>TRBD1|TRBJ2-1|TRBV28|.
CASSPDREYNEQFF
TGTGCCAGCAGTCCCGACAGGGAGTACAATGAGCAGTTCTTC
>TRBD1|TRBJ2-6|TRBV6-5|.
CASSRRTGSGANVLTF
TGTGCCAGCAGTCGGAGGACAGGGTCTGGGGCCAACGTCCTGACTTTC
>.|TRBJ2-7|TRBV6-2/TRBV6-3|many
CASSYGISYEQYF
TGTGCCAGCAGTTACGGGATCTCCTACGAGCAGTACTTC
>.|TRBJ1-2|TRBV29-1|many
CSVESPIGANYGYTF
TGCAGCGTTGAAAGCCCCATTGGAGCTAACTATGGCTACACCTTC
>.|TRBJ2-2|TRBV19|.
CASTLSPGARSGELFF
TGTGCCAGTACTCTATCCCCGGGAGCTCGGTCCGGGGAGCTGTTTTTT
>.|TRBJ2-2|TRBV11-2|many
CASNPLIETGELFF
TGTGCCAGCAACCCATTGATAGAAACCGGGGAGCTGTTTTTT
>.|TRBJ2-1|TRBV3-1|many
CASSQAGLQQFF
TGTGCCAGCAGCCAAGCTGGACTTCAGCAGTTCTTC
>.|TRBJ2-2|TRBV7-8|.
CASSLAGDQAGELFF
TGTGCCAGCAGCTTAGCTGGCGACCAAGCGGGGGAGCTGTTTTTT
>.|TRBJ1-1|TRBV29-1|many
CSVGGISGDTEAFF
TGCAGCGTTGGAGGAATTTCTGGGGACACTGAAGCTTTCTTT
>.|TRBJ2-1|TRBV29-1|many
CSVEGVTFNEQFF
TGCAGCGTTGAAGGGGTTACGTTCAATGAGCAGTTCTTC
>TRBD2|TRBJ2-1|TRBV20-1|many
CSARKEFGASGQYNEQFF
TGCAGTGCTAGAAAGGAGTTTGGGGCTAGCGGCCAATACAATGAGCAGTTCTTC
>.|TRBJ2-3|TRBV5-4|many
CASSLGTRTDTQYF
TGTGCCAGCAGCTTGGGGACCCGCACAGATACGCAGTATTTT